This TCR beta chain derives from a study of blood T cell repertoires in COVID-19. There are 15 residues in the CDR3. Germline loops: CDR1 SGHTA, CDR2 FQGNSA. V was cut by 5 bases and J by 2 bases, with 15 bases left in between. Donors were grouped by their self-reported clinical history. Assay: immunoSEQ multiplex PCR; the TCRdb copy retains only in-frame clones and omits some. The table includes more than 150,000 clones, roughly 87% detected once. The rearrangement uses TRBV7-2 and TRBJ1-2; D ambiguous. The sample consisted of PBMCs or T cells enriched from blood (not recorded which). This sequence was found in a woman aged 25 to 39 who had recovered from COVID-19. CDR3 loop: CASSQTPGGNYGYTF. In nucleotides, the CDR3 is TGTGCCAGCAGCCAAACACCGGGAGGAAACTATGGCTACACCTTC.